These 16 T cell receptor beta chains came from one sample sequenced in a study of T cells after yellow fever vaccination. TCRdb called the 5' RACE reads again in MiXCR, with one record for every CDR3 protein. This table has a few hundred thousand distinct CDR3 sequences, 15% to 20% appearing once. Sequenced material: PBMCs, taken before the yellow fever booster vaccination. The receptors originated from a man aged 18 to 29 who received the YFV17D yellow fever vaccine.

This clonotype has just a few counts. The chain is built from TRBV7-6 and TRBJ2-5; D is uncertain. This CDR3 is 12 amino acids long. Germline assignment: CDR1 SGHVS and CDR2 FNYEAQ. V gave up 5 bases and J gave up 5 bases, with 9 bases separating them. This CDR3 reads CASSARVETQYF. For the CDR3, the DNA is TGTGCCAGCAGCGCCCGGGTGGAGACCCAGTACTTC.

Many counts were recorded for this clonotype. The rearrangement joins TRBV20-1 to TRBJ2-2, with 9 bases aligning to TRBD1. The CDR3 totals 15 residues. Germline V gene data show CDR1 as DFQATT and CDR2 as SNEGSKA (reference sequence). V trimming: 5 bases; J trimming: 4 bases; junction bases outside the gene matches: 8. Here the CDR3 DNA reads TGCAGTGCTGTTCCCGGGACAGGGATCACCGGGGAGCTGTTTTTT. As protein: CSAVPGTGITGELFF.

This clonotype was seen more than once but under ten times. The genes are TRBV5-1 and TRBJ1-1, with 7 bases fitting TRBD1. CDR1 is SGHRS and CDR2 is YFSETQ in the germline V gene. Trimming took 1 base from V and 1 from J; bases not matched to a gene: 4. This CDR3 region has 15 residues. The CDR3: CASSLSQGENTEAFF. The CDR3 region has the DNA TGCGCCAGCAGCTTGTCGCAGGGGGAGAACACTGAAGCTTTCTTT.

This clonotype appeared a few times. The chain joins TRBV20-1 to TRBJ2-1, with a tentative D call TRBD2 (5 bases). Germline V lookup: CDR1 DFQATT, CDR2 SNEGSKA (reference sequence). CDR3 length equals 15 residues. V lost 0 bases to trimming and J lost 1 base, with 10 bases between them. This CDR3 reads CSARELGFSYNEQFF. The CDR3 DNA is TGCAGTGCTAGAGAACTAGGTTTTTCCTACAATGAGCAGTTCTTC.

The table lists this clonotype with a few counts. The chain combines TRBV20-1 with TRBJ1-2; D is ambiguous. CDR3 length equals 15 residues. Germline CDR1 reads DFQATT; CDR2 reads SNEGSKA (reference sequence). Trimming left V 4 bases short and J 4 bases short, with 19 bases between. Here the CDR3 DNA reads TGCAGTGCTATGGCCACGGCTGGCTTTAGCTATGGCTACACCTTC. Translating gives CSAMATAGFSYGYTF.

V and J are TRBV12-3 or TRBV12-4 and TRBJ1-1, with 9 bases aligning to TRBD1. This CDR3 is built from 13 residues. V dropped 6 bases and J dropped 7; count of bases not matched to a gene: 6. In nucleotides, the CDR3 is TGTGCCAGCAGCCCGGGACAGGGAATTGAAGCTTTCTTT. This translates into CASSPGQGIEAFF.

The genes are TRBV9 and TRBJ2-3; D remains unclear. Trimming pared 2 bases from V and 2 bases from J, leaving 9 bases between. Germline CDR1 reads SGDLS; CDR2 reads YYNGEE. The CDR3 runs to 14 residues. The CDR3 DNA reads TGTGCCAGCAGCGTGGATACAGCCACAGATACGCAGTATTTT. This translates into CASSVDTATDTQYF.

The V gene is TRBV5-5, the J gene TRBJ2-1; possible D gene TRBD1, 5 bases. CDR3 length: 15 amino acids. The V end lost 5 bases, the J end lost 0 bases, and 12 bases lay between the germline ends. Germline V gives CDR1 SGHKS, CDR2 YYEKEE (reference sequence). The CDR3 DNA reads TGTGCCAGCAGACAAGACAGTAGCTCCTACAATGAGCAGTTCTTC. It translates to CASRQDSSSYNEQFF. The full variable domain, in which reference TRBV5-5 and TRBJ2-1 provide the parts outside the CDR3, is DAGVTQSPTHLIKTRGQQVTLRCSPISGHKSVSWYQQVLGQGPQFIFQYYEKEERGRGNFPDRFSARQFPNYSSELNVNALLLGDSALYLCASRQDSSSYNEQFFGPGTRLTVL.

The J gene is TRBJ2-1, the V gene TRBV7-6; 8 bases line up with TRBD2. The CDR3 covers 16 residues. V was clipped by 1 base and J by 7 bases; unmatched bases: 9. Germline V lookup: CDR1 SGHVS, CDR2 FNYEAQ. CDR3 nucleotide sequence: TGTGCCAGCAGCTTAGGGAGCGGGTCGGGGGGGAATGAGCAGTTCTTC. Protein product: CASSLGSGSGGNEQFF. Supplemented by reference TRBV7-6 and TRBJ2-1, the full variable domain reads GAGVSQSPRYKVTKRGQDVALRCDPISGHVSLYWYRQALGQGPEFLTYFNYEAQQDKSGLPNDRFSAERPEGSISTLTIQRTEQRDSAMYRCASSLGSGSGGNEQFFGPGTRLTVL.

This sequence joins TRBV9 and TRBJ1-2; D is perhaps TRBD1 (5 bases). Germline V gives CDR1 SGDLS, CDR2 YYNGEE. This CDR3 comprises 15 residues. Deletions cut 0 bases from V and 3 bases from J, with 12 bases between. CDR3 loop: CASSVEGAGYYGYTF. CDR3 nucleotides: TGTGCCAGCAGCGTAGAAGGGGCAGGCTACTATGGCTACACCTTC.

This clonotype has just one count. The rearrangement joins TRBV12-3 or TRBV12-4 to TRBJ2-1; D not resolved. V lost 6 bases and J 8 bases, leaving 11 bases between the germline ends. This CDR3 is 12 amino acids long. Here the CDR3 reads CASRRTVDEQFF. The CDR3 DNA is TGTGCCAGCAGACGAACAGTAGATGAGCAGTTCTTC.

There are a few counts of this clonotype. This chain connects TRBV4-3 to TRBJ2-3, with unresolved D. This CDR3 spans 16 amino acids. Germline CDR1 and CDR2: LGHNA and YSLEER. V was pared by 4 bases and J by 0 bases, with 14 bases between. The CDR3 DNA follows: TGCGCCAGCAGCCCTAGAGGAGCGCTAAGCACAGATACGCAGTATTTT. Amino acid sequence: CASSPRGALSTDTQYF.

The CDR3 region has the DNA TGTGCCAGCAGCTTGGACTCCCTCTCCTACGAGCAGTACTTC. This gives the protein CASSLDSLSYEQYF. The chain employs TRBV7-2 and TRBJ2-7, with a possible D match to TRBD2 (5 bases). The CDR3 runs to 14 residues. Per germline, CDR1 SGHTA and CDR2 FQGNSA. Trimming cost V 3 bases and J 0 bases, with 9 bases left between them.

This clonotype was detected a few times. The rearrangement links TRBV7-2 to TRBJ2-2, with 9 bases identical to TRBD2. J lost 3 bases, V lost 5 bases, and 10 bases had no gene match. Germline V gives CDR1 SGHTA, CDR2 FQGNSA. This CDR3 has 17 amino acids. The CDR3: CASSRTEGLAYTGELFF. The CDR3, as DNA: TGTGCCAGCAGCCGCACAGAGGGACTAGCCTACACCGGGGAGCTGTTTTTT.

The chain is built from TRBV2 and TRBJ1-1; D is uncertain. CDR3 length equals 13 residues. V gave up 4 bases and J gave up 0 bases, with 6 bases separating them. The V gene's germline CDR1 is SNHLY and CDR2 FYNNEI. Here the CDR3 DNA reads TGTGCCAGCAGTGCCTCCGTGAACACTGAAGCTTTCTTT. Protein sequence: CASSASVNTEAFF.

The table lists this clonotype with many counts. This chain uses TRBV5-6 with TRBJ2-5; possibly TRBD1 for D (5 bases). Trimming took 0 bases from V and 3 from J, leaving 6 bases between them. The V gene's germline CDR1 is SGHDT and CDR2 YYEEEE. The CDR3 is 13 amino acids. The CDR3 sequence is CASSLAREETQYF. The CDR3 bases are TGTGCCAGCAGCTTGGCCAGGGAAGAGACCCAGTACTTC.